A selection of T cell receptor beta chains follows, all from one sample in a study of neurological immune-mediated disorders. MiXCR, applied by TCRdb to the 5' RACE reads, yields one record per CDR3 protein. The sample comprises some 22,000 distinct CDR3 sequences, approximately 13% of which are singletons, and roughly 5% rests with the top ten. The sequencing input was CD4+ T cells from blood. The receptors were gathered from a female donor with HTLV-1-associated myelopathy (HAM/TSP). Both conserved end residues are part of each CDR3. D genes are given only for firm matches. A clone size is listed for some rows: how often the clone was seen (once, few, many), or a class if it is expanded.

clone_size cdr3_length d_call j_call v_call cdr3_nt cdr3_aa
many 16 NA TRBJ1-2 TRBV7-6 TGTGCCAGCAGCTTAGATATTGGGTATATGGGCTATGGCTACACCTTC CASSLDIGYMGYGYTF
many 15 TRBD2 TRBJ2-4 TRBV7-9 TGTGCCAGCAGCTTGCTAGCGGGGGGTATGGACATTCAGTACTTC CASSLLAGGMDIQYF
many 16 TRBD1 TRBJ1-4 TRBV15 TGTGCCACCAGCCCTCCGACCGGGACAGGCTCCGAAAAACTGTTTTTT CATSPPTGTGSEKLFF
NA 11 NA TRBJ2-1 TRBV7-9 TGTGCCAGCAGCGTCAGCTATGAGCAATTATTC CASSVSYEQLF
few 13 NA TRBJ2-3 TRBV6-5 TGTGCCAGCAGTCGGGACCGCACAGATACGCAGTATTTT CASSRDRTDTQYF
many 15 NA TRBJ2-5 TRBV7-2 TGTGCCAGCAGCACCCAGGACAGAGGGTACGGGACCCAGTACTTC CASSTQDRGYGTQYF
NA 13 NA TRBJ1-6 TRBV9 TGTGCCAGCAGCGTAGAATGGAATTCACCCCTCCACTTT CASSVEWNSPLHF
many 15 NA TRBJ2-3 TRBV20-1 TGCAGTGCTGCCTCTGAGGGGGGCTCGGGAGATACGCAGTATTTT CSAASEGGSGDTQYF
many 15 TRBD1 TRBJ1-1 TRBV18 TGTGCCAGCTCACCACCAGGGGGCATGAACACTGAAGCTTTCTTT CASSPPGGMNTEAFF
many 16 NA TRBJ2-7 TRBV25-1 TGTGCCAGCAGTGATCCCCGCAGGAGGGGCTCCTACGAGCAGTACTTC CASSDPRRRGSYEQYF
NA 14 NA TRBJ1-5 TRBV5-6 TGTGCCAGCAGCCAGGACACATTCCATCAGCCCCAGCATTTT CASSQDTFHQPQHF
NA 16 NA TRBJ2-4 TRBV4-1 TGCGCCAGCAGCCAAGATCAGAAGATTGGGGGGTACATTCAGTACTTC CASSQDQKIGGYIQYF
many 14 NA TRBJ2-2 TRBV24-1 TGTGCCACCAGTGATTGGGACGCTACCGGGGAGCTGTTTTTT CATSDWDATGELFF
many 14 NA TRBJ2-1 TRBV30 TGTGCCTGGACCCTGGGGAGCTCCTACAATGAGCAGTTCTTC CAWTLGSSYNEQFF
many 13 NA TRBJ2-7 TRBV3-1 TGTGCCAGCAGCCAGTCAAGTGGATACGAGCAGTACTTC CASSQSSGYEQYF
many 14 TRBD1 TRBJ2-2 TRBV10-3 TGTGCCATCTCCGGGACAGTGAACACCGGGGAGCTGTTTTTT CAISGTVNTGELFF
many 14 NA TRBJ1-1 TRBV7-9 TGTGCCAGCAGCTCCTTCAGTATGAACACTGAAGCTTTCTTT CASSSFSMNTEAFF
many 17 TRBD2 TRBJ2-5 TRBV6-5 TGTGCCAGCAGTTACCAGGGGACTAGCGGGACCTCGGGGACCCAGTACTTC CASSYQGTSGTSGTQYF
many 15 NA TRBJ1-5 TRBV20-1 TGCAGTGCTACCCCTGGTGGGAGAAGTCTTCGGCCCCAGCATTTT CSATPGGRSLRPQHF
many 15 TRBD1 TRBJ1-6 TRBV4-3 TGCGCCAGCAGGACGGGGAGGGGGACAGGATCACCCCTCCACTTT CASRTGRGTGSPLHF
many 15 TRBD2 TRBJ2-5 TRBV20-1 TGCAGTGCTCCTCTCAGAAGGGGACTAGGAGAGACCCAGTACTTC CSAPLRRGLGETQYF
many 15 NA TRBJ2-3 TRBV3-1 TGTGCCACAAACGGGAAAGGAAAGGGCACAGATACGCAGTATTTT CATNGKGKGTDTQYF